What follows are 30 T cell receptor beta chains derived from one specimen sequenced in a study of CD8+CD57+ T cells in acquired aplastic anemia. Whoever was chosen for sequencing had shown CD8+CD57+ cell expansion by flow cytometry. The study profiled TCR beta VDJ and CDR3 using genomic DNA as template. TCRdb analysed the reads with MiXCR anew, one entry per CDR3 protein. Counted here are roughly 200,000 distinct CDR3 sequences, 63% occurring once; the ten biggest clones make up about 44%. Sample: sorted CD4+, CD8+, or CD8+CD57+ T cells (not recorded which) from PBMCs. These receptors were taken from a human donor with aplastic anemia.

V gene TRBV20-1 combines with J gene TRBJ2-7; 10 nucleotides agree with TRBD1. Germline CDR1 reads DFQATT; CDR2 reads SNEGSKA (reference sequence). The CDR3 length is 13 residues. V shed 6 bases, J shed 2 bases, and the junction held 4 bases outside the gene matches. For the CDR3, the DNA is TGCAGTGCGGGGACAGGGGAAGCCTACGAGCAGTACTTC. This gives the protein CSAGTGEAYEQYF.

This rearrangement joins TRBV7-9 to TRBJ2-2; TRBD1 matches at 8 bases. CDR1 and CDR2 (germline): SEHNR, FQNEAQ (reference sequence). J lost 0 bases, V lost 6 bases, and 3 bases had no gene match. CDR3 length: 15 amino acids. The CDR3 nucleotides are TGTGCCAGCAGGCCGACAGGGGCGAACACCGGGGAGCTGTTTTTT. This encodes CASRPTGANTGELFF.

This clonotype was counted many times. This chain connects TRBV5-1 to TRBJ2-7, with TRBD1 as a possible D gene (5 bases). Between the trimmed V and J ends, which lost 3 bases and 5 bases, there was a span of 21 bases. Looked up from germline, CDR1 is SGHRS and CDR2 is YFSETQ. This CDR3 comprises 16 residues. The CDR3 here is CASSSDQGYKYDEQYF. In DNA form, the CDR3 reads TGCGCCAGCAGCTCCGACCAGGGTTACAAGTACGACGAGCAGTACTTC.

The rearrangement links TRBV7-9 to TRBJ2-1, with TRBD2 matching over 11 bases. CDR3 length: 15 amino acids. J gave up 9 bases and V 5 bases, and 9 bases lay outside the gene matches. Germline V gives CDR1 SEHNR, CDR2 FQNEAQ (reference sequence). CDR3 coding DNA: TGTGCCAGCAGCGTACTAGCGGGGGCTTCCAGTGAGCAGTTCTTC. Its translation: CASSVLAGASSEQFF.

This clonotype was recorded at least ten times. The gene calls are TRBV12-5 and TRBJ1-1; D ambiguous. The CDR3 contains 15 residues. V lost 2 bases and J 0 bases, leaving 10 bases between the germline ends. Germline V gene sequence: CDR1 LGHNT, CDR2 FRNRAP. DNA for the CDR3: TGTGCTAGTGGTTTGTTAGGAGGAATGAACACTGAAGCTTTCTTT. As protein: CASGLLGGMNTEAFF.

The J gene is TRBJ1-2, the V gene TRBV6-1; 8 nucleotides match TRBD1. The CDR3 is 14 amino acids. J gave up 4 bases and V 5 bases, and 6 bases lay outside the gene matches. The germline gives CDR1 MNHNS, CDR2 SASEGT. The CDR3 spells CASSPRDRSYGYTF. In DNA, the CDR3 is TGTGCCAGCAGTCCCCGGGACAGGAGCTATGGCTACACCTTC.

The rearrangement links TRBV13 to TRBJ2-2; D is unclear. The ends were cut back, 8 bases at V and 6 bases at J, with 10 bases in the middle. CDR3 size: 12 residues. Germline loops: CDR1 PRHDT, CDR2 FYEKMQ (reference sequence). The CDR3, as DNA: TGTGCCAGCTCGGTTTTACCCGGGGAGCTGTTTTTT. As protein: CASSVLPGELFF.

There are many counts of this clonotype. The CDR3 coding sequence is TGTGCCAGCAGTGACTCGAGGGGGAATGGTATAGATACGCAGTATTTT. It encodes CASSDSRGNGIDTQYF. The chain uses TRBV6-4 and TRBJ2-3; the D gene is possibly TRBD1 (6 bases). This CDR3 is 16 amino acids long. Germline CDR1 and CDR2: MRHNA and SNTAGT. Trimming left V 0 bases short and J 5 bases short, with 15 bases between.

This clonotype has a single count. This rearrangement joins TRBV2 to TRBJ1-6, with 9 bases lining up with TRBD1. The J segment lost 7 bases and the V segment lost 5 bases, leaving 3 bases of the junction unmatched. The CDR3 loop spans 14 amino acids. Germline lookup yields CDR1 SNHLY and CDR2 FYNNEI. Here the CDR3 DNA reads TGTGCCAGCAGTATACAGGGGGCCAATTCACCCCTCCACTTT. Its translation: CASSIQGANSPLHF.

The sample holds a few counts of this clonotype. The chain joins TRBV6-5 to TRBJ2-7; perhaps D is TRBD1 or TRBD2 (5 bases each). The CDR3 has 15 residues. CDR1 and CDR2 from the germline V gene are MNHEY and SVGAGI. Trimming removed 5 bases at V and 3 bases at J, with 17 bases between. DNA of the CDR3: TGTGCCAGCAGTAGCGACCCGGGGACGAACTACGAGCAGTACTTC. Protein sequence: CASSSDPGTNYEQYF.

The chain uses TRBV5-6 and TRBJ1-2; 7 bases are shared with TRBD1. The CDR3 length is 14 residues. V was pared by 5 bases and J by 2 bases, with 6 bases of the junction left unmatched. The germline V gene encodes CDR1 SGHDT and CDR2 YYEEEE. The CDR3 reads CASSSGGTNYGYTF. The CDR3 bases are TGTGCCAGCAGTTCAGGGGGGACCAACTATGGCTACACCTTC.

The rearrangement links TRBV10-3 to TRBJ1-1; 9 bases fit TRBD1. The CDR3 loop spans 15 amino acids. Germline CDR1 ENHRY, CDR2 SYGVKD. V lost 3 bases, J lost 2 bases, and 4 bases stayed unmatched. CDR3 residues: CAISDRTGENTEAFF. The DNA for the CDR3 is TGTGCCATCAGTGACAGGACAGGGGAAAACACTGAAGCTTTCTTT.

Concerning this clonotype itself: The junction does not match germline at one end; this may be a read error. CDR3 residues: CASSYDSGSVYNEQFF. The CDR3 bases are TGTGCCAGCAGTTACGATTCCGGTTCCGTCTACAATGAGCAGTTCTTC. This chain uses TRBV10-3 with TRBJ2-1; D unresolved. CDR1 ENHRY and CDR2 SYGVKD come from the germline V gene. The CDR3 is 16 residues long.

This chain links TRBV9 with TRBJ1-1; D is unclear. CDR3 length: 16 amino acids. Germline loops: CDR1 SGDLS, CDR2 YYNGEE. V gave up 0 bases and J gave up 5 bases, with 17 bases separating them. The CDR3 spells CASSVAAGRVKTEAFF. As DNA, the CDR3 is TGTGCCAGCAGCGTAGCAGCCGGGAGGGTAAAAACTGAAGCTTTCTTT.

V usage is TRBV7-3 and J usage is TRBJ2-3, with D possibly matching TRBD1 (5 bases). Germline V gives CDR1 SGHTA, CDR2 FQGTGA. The V end was cut by 5 bases, the J end by 4 bases, with 13 bases between. The CDR3 is made up of 14 amino acids. The CDR3 sequence: CASSPFQGADTQYF. The CDR3, as DNA: TGTGCCAGCAGCCCTTTTCAGGGTGCAGATACGCAGTATTTT.

This clonotype was observed at least ten times. The chain couples TRBV12-3 or TRBV12-4 to TRBJ1-5, with unresolved D. This CDR3 contains 15 residues. Trimming stripped 2 bases from V and 5 bases from J, with 13 bases between. CDR3 residues: CASSLTLLADQPQHF. In DNA, the CDR3 is TGTGCCAGCAGTTTAACCCTGCTTGCGGATCAGCCCCAGCATTTT.

This rearrangement joins TRBV2 to TRBJ2-1; 12 bases are shared with TRBD1. Germline CDR1 reads SNHLY; CDR2 reads FYNNEI. The CDR3 has 14 amino acids. Trimming at V came to 5 bases and at J to 9 bases, leaving 5 bases not matched to a gene. Here the CDR3 DNA reads TGTGCCAGCAGTCGGGGACAGGGGGCAGGTGAGCAGTTCTTC. This encodes CASSRGQGAGEQFF.

The rearrangement links TRBV5-8 to TRBJ2-5, with TRBD2 identical over 12 bases. This CDR3 has 14 residues. V lost 4 bases and J lost 5; bases outside the gene matches: 3. The germline CDR1 and CDR2 sequences are SGHTS and YDEGEE. The DNA for the CDR3 is TGTGCCAGCAGCGCGCTAGCGGGAGGGGAGACCCAGTACTTC. Translating it yields CASSALAGGETQYF. The complete variable domain, with remaining parts taken from reference TRBV5-8 and TRBJ2-5, reads EAGVTQSPTHLIKTRGQQATLRCSPISGHTSVYWYQQALGLGLQFLLWYDEGEERNRGNFPPRFSGRQFPNYSSELNVNALELEDSALYLCASSALAGGETQYFGPGTRLLVL.

DNA for the CDR3: TGCAGCGTCTCGCCGGACGGATCCTACGAGCAGTACTTC. Translating it yields CSVSPDGSYEQYF. The V gene is TRBV29-1, the J gene TRBJ2-7, with no clear D. The CDR3 spans 13 residues. V was trimmed by 6 bases and J by 1 base, leaving 13 bases between them. Per the germline V gene, CDR1 is SQVTM and CDR2 is ANQGSEA.

This clonotype showed up just a few times. The J gene is TRBJ1-6, the V gene TRBV7-3; TRBD1 matches 7 bases. The CDR3 is 14 amino acids. The junction had 5 bases not matched to a gene; V was cut back by 2 bases and J by 10 bases. CDR1 is SGHTA and CDR2 is FQGTGA in the germline V gene. This CDR3 reads CASSLHRGVSPLHF. CDR3 DNA: TGTGCCAGCAGCTTACACAGGGGAGTGTCACCCCTCCACTTT.

This clonotype came up once. CDR3 nucleotide sequence: TGTGCCAGTAGTCCAGGCAATCCAGGGACTGAAAAACTGTTTTTT. Translated, it gives CASSPGNPGTEKLFF. This chain uses TRBV19 with TRBJ1-4, with D possibly being TRBD1 (5 bases). Germline V lookup: CDR1 LNHDA, CDR2 SQIVND (reference sequence). The CDR3 runs to 15 residues. The V end was cut by 5 bases, the J end by 7 bases, with 17 bases between.

This clonotype was seen just once. The chain combines TRBV7-9 with TRBJ1-2, with 9 bases aligning to TRBD1. Germline V gives CDR1 SEHNR, CDR2 FQNEAQ (reference sequence). The J segment lost 4 bases and the V segment lost 6 bases, leaving 12 bases of the junction unmatched. This CDR3 region has 16 residues. The CDR3 DNA is TGTGCCAGCAGTTCCGGGACAGGGAAGTACCCCTATGGCTACACCTTC. This encodes CASSSGTGKYPYGYTF.

The chain links TRBV10-3 to TRBJ2-7, with 11 bases that match TRBD1. CDR1 is ENHRY, CDR2 SYGVKD, per germline. CDR3 length: 14 amino acids. Trimming at V came to 7 bases and at J to 2 bases, leaving 4 bases not matched to a gene. Here the CDR3 reads CAIKPGQGAYEQYF. CDR3 DNA sequence: TGTGCCATCAAACCGGGACAGGGGGCCTACGAGCAGTACTTC.

A word on this clonotype: The junction shows a germline mismatch at one end, possibly a read error. The CDR3 region has the DNA TGTGCCAGCAGTTTAAGGACAGGGTTTCCAGAGAACCAGTACTTC. Encoded protein: CASSLRTGFPENQYF. The chain links TRBV12-3 or TRBV12-4 to TRBJ2-5; 8 nucleotides align to TRBD1. This CDR3 has 15 amino acids.

This chain joins TRBV7-9 and TRBJ2-7; D possibly corresponds to TRBD1 (6 bases). Trimming left V 4 bases short and J 3 bases short, with 19 bases between. There are 16 residues in the CDR3. The germline V gene encodes CDR1 SEHNR and CDR2 FQNEAQ (reference sequence). CDR3 sequence (DNA): TGTGCCAGCAGCTCCCCCTCTCAGGGGATCATCTACGAGCAGTACTTC. Its protein is CASSSPSQGIIYEQYF.

As for this clonotype: One end of the junction fails to match germline, which may point to a read error. The rearrangement joins TRBV9 to TRBJ1-2, with TRBD1 matching over 7 bases. The germline gives CDR1 SGDLS, CDR2 YYNGEE. This CDR3 region has 13 residues. CDR3 nucleotide sequence: TGCGCCAGCAGCTTGGACAGGAGAAATGGCTACACCTTC. This gives the protein CASSLDRRNGYTF. Complete variable domain (other parts from reference TRBV9 and TRBJ1-2): DSGVTQTPKHLITATGQRVTLRCSPRSGDLSVYWYQQSLDQGLQFLIQYYNGEERAKGNILERFSAQQFPDLHSELNLSSLELGDSALYFCASSLDRRNGYTFGSGTRLTVV.

The rearrangement uses TRBV20-1 and TRBJ2-7, with D possibly being TRBD1 (7 bases). Trimming removed 0 bases at V and 1 base at J, with 13 bases between. Germline-derived CDR1 and CDR2 are DFQATT and SNEGSKA (reference sequence). The CDR3 covers 15 residues. CDR3: CSARDPGGSSYEQYF. CDR3 nucleotide sequence: TGCAGTGCTAGAGATCCAGGGGGGTCTTCCTACGAGCAGTACTTC.

This clonotype was seen more than once but under ten times. A single base separates this from a much larger clone, so it may be a read error. This chain links TRBV7-3 with TRBJ2-5, with D perhaps matching TRBD2 (7 bases). This CDR3 spans 17 amino acids. Per germline, CDR1 SGHTA and CDR2 FQGTGA. V gave up 4 bases and J gave up 1 base, with 19 bases separating them. The CDR3 bases are TGTGCCAGCAGCTACCCGAACGGGGGGCCCATCCAAGAGACCCAGTACTTC. Protein product: CASSYPNGGPIQETQYF.

This clonotype has ten or more counts. The J gene is TRBJ1-2, the V gene TRBV30, with D uncertain. This CDR3 region has 14 residues. V lost 2 bases and J 4 bases, leaving 14 bases between the germline ends. Germline V lookup: CDR1 GTSNPN, CDR2 SVGIG (reference sequence). The CDR3 sequence: CAWSPLWERYGYTF. The CDR3 nucleotides read TGTGCCTGGAGTCCACTGTGGGAGCGCTATGGCTACACCTTC.

The chain employs TRBV19 and TRBJ2-3, with TRBD2 matching over 10 bases. Germline lookup yields CDR1 LNHDA and CDR2 SQIVND (reference sequence). The CDR3 has 18 amino acids. V dropped 9 bases and J dropped 1; count of bases not matched to a gene: 16. The CDR3 is CASSLAGGAGGRTDTQYF. DNA for the CDR3: TGTGCCAGCAGCCTGGCCGGAGGAGCGGGAGGGCGCACAGATACGCAGTATTTT.